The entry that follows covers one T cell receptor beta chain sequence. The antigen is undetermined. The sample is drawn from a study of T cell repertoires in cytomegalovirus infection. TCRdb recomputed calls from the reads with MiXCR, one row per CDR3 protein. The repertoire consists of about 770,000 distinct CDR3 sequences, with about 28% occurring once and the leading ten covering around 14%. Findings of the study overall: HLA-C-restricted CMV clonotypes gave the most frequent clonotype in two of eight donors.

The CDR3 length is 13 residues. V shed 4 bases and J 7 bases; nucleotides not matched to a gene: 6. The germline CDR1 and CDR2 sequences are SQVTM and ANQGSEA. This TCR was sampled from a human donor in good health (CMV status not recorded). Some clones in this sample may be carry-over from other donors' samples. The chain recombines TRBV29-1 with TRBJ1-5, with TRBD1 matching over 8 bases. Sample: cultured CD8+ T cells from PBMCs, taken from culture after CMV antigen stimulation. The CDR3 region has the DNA TGCAGCGTTGCAGGGGGCGCCGGGCAGCCCCAGCATTTT. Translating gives CSVAGGAGQPQHF.